The sequence of this T cell receptor beta chain was determined in a study of early T cells in non-severe SARS-CoV-2 infection. Study observations and caveats: Matching results from VDJdb favored anti-spike CD8 responses, leaving private and CD4 specificities undetected.

This clonotype was seen at least ten times. As yet, its antigen is unknown. Germline loops: CDR1 MNHEY, CDR2 SVGEGT. CDR3 length: 14 amino acids. V was pared by 8 bases and J by 4 bases, with 6 bases of the junction left unmatched. TCRdb ran MiXCR on the 5' RACE reads and lists one entry per CDR3 protein. The sample yields about 67,000 distinct CDR3 sequences, approximately 10% seen once. V usage is TRBV6-2 or TRBV6-3 and J usage is TRBJ2-2; TRBD1 matches 8 bases. Specimen: whole blood. The receptor was derived from an adult who was a healthcare worker with PCR-confirmed SARS-CoV-2 infection or an uninfected control (not recorded which). Here the CDR3 DNA reads TGTGCCAGCGGGACAGGCGGGGTCACCGGGGAGCTGTTTTTT. Its translation: CASGTGGVTGELFF.